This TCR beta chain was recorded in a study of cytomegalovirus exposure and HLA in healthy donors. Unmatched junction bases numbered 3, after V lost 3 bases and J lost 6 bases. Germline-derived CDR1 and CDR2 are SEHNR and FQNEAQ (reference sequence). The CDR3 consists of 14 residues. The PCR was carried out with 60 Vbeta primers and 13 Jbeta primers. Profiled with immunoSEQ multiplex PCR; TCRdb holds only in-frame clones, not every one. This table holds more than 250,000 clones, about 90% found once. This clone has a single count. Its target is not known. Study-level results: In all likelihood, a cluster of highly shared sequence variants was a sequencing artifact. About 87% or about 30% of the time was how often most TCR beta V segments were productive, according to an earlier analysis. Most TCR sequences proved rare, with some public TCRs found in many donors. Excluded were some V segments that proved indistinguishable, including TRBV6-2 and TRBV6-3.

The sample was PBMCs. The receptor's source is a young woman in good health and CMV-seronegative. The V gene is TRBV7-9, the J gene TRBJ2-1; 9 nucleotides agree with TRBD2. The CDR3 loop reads CASSLTSGLNEQFF. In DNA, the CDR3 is TGTGCCAGCAGCTTGACTAGCGGTCTCAATGAGCAGTTCTTC.